A single T cell receptor beta chain is shown here with its context. The sample is drawn from a study of blood T cell repertoires in COVID-19. The overall study: COVID-19 samples, acute and convalescent, were from the United States, Italy and Spain. PBMCs, B-cell-depleted T cells, or T cells provided the cDNA or gDNA that made up the material.

How the authors handled the data: Amplifying reference gene primers gave estimates of nucleated cell counts. Method: immunoSEQ multiplex PCR; TCRdb's copy keeps in-frame clones and lacks some. That table gives V, J and clone size, and the DNA gave D and trimming. The repertoire holds approximately 97,000 clones, with 75% to 95% as singletons. The receptor comes from a man between 60 and 75 years old with acute or convalescent COVID-19. What was sequenced was peripheral blood.

The CDR3 coding sequence is TGTGCCAGCAGCCCCCGGGGAACTGAAGCTTTCTTT. As protein: CASSPRGTEAFF. The chain joins TRBV2 to TRBJ1-1, with D unclear. Germline V gene sequence: CDR1 SNHLY, CDR2 FYNNEI. The CDR3 spans 12 residues. The germline V and J ends were trimmed by 6 bases and 5 bases, with 10 bases remaining between them.